The sequence of this T cell receptor beta chain was determined in a study of blood T cell repertoires in COVID-19. Data came from immunoSEQ multiplex PCR; TCRdb stores just in-frame clones and leaves some out. Of tens of thousands of clones detected, 75% to 90% appear once; the ten largest clones hold 18%. The V and J ends lost 7 bases and 8 bases respectively, with 14 bases between them. The CDR3 is 12 residues long. CDR1 is SNHLY and CDR2 is FYNNEI in the germline V gene. Sequencing was carried out using peripheral blood. The gene calls are TRBV2 and TRBJ1-2; D might be TRBD1 (6 bases). This TCR was sampled from a human donor in a cohort sampled during active COVID-19. CDR3 region: CASKRGLRGYTF. The CDR3 DNA reads as TGTGCCAGCAAAAGGGGGTTGCGGGGCTACACCTTC. The full variable domain, in which reference TRBV2 and TRBJ1-2 provide the parts outside the CDR3, is EPEVTQTPSHQVTQMGQEVILRCVPISNHLYFYWYRQILGQKVEFLVSFYNNEISEKSEIFDDQFSVERPDGSNFTLKIRSTKLEDSAMYFCASKRGLRGYTFGSGTRLTVV.